This record concerns one T cell receptor (beta chain) sequence. Its antigen is as yet unknown. Stated treatment: roughly nine-day PBMC culture with coronavirus spike peptide pools or control peptides (ViraFEST assay). By negative selection, CD4+ T cells were isolated once culture had run for less than 13 days. This specimen comes from a study of vaccination and CD4 T cells after COVID-19. Study as a whole: The study enrolled six male and four female convalescents, two of whom were Hispanic. Between diagnosis and the drawing of post-COVID samples lay a median around 100 days (range 35 to 161).

Germline V lookup: CDR1 MNHEY, CDR2 SMNVEV (reference sequence). The CDR3 length is 15 residues. V was shortened by 3 bases and J by 3 bases, with 12 bases between the two germline ends. Cultured CD4+ T-cell DNA underwent Oncomine TCR Beta short-read sequencing. Scientists extracted genomic DNA from CD4+ T cells grown in culture. MiXCR was run by TCRdb on the PCR reads, yielding one entry per CDR3 protein. This table holds roughly 20,000 distinct CDR3 sequences, just under 55% found once. The gene calls are TRBV27 and TRBJ2-1; tentatively, D is TRBD1 (5 bases). The receptor comes from a human donor who had recovered from COVID-19. Specimen: CD4+ T cells from blood, cultured in vitro. This CDR3 is CASSFWQDNYNEQFF. The CDR3 nucleotides read TGTGCCAGCAGTTTTTGGCAGGACAACTACAATGAGCAGTTCTTC.